This T cell receptor (beta chain) appears in the sequencing data of a study of blood T cell repertoires in COVID-19. Trimming removed 1 base at V and 0 bases at J, with 14 bases between. The germline gives CDR1 SGHVS, CDR2 FQNEAQ. The CDR3 runs to 17 residues. The data were produced by immunoSEQ multiplex PCR, yet TCRdb's version contains in-frame clones alone and is incomplete. This sample has more than 150,000 clones; roughly 80% occur once, and the top ten carry about 11%. This clonotype originated in a man aged 45-65 years who had recovered from COVID-19. The chain carries TRBV7-8 and TRBJ2-3, with D uncertain. Sequencing was done on a sample of PBMCs or T cells enriched from blood (not recorded which). The CDR3 sequence: CASSLGPRRSSTDTQYF. The CDR3 DNA is TGTGCCAGCAGCTTAGGCCCGCGGCGGTCTAGCACAGATACGCAGTATTTT.